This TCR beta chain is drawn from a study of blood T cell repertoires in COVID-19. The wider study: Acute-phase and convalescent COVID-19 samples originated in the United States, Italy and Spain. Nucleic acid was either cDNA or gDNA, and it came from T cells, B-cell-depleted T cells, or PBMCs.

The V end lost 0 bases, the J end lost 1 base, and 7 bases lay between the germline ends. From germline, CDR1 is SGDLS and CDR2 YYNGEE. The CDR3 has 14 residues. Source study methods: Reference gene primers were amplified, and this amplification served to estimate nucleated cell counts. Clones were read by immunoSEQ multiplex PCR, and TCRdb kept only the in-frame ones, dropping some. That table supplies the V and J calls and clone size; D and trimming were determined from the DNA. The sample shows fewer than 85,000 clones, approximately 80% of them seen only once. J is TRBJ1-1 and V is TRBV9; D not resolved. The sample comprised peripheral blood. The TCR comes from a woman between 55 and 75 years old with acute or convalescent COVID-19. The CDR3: CASSVAVRNTEAFF. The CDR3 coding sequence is TGTGCCAGCAGCGTAGCAGTCAGGAACACTGAAGCTTTCTTT.